This TCR beta chain derives from a study of T-cell memory formation after mild COVID-19. Study results and caveats: Most CD4+ clones that shrank were in CM and EM, while CD8+ ones turned up in EMRA. CD4/CD8 balance characterized clones contracting day 15 to 85, and CD4+ skew characterized later expanders.

The germline gives CDR1 SGHAT, CDR2 FQNNGV. V was clipped by 1 base and J by 12 bases, with 13 bases between them. The CDR3 covers 14 residues. With respect to this clonotype: Its target is not known.

TCRdb re-called the 5' RACE reads through MiXCR, storing one row per CDR3 protein. Counted here are roughly 450,000 distinct CDR3 sequences, 15% to 20% occurring once; the ten biggest clones make up roughly an eighth. The clonotype comes from an adult woman who had mild COVID-19 (a few samples of this study predate the infection). Cell type and time point are not known. Sequenced material: PBMCs or a T cell subset sorted from them (not recorded which). The chain combines TRBV11-2 with TRBJ1-6; D may be TRBD1 (5 bases). CDR3 region: CASSLVRGWRPLHF. In DNA form, the CDR3 reads TGTGCCAGCAGCTTAGTACGGGGGTGGAGACCCCTCCACTTT.